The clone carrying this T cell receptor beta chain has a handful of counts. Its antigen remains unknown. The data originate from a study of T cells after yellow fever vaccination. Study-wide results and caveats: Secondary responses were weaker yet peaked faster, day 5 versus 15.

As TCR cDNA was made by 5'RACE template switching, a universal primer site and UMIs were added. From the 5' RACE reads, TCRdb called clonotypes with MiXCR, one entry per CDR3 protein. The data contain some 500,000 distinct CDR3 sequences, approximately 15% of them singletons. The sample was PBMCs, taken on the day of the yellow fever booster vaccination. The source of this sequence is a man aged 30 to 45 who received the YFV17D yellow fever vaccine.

In nucleotides, the CDR3 is TGTGCCAGCAGCCCCCGGGACAGGGGTCCGTATGGCTACACCTTC. Translation gives CASSPRDRGPYGYTF. This sequence joins TRBV7-9 and TRBJ1-2, with 10 bases fitting TRBD1. V was clipped by 5 bases and J by 5 bases; unmatched bases: 8. The CDR3 length is 15 residues. From germline, CDR1 is SEHNR and CDR2 FQNEAQ (reference sequence).